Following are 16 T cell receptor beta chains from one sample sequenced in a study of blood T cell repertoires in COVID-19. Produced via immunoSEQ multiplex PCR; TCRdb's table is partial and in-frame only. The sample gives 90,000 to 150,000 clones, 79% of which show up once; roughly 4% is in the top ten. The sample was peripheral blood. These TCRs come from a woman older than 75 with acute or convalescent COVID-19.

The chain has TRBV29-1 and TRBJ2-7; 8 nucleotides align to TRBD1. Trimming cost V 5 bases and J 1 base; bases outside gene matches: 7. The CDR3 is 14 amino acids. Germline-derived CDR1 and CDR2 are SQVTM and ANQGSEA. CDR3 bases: TGCAGCGTTAGCGACAGGGGAAGATCCTACGAGCAGTACTTC. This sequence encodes CSVSDRGRSYEQYF.

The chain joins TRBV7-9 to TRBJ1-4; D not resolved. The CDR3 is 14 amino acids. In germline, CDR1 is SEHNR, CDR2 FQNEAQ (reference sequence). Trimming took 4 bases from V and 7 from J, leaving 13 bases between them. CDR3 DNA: TGTGCCAGCAGCTCAGACATAGACCCTGAAAAACTGTTTTTT. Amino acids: CASSSDIDPEKLFF. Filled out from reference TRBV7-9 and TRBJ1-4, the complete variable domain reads DTGVSQNPRHKITKRGQNVTFRCDPISEHNRLYWYRQTLGQGPEFLTYFQNEAQLEKSRLLSDRFSAERPKGSFSTLEIQRTEQGDSAMYLCASSSDIDPEKLFFGSGTQLSVL.

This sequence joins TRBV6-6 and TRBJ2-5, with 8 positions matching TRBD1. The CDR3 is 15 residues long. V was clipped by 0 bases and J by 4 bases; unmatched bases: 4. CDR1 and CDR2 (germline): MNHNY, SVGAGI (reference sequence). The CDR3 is CASSYSGQAGETQYF. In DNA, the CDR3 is TGTGCCAGCAGTTACTCGGGACAGGCCGGAGAGACCCAGTACTTC.

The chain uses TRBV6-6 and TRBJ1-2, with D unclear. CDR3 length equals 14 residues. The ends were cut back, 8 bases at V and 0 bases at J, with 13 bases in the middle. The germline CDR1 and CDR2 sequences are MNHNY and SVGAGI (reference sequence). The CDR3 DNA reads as TGTGCCAGCTCACCCCGCGGAGCTAACTATGGCTACACCTTC. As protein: CASSPRGANYGYTF.

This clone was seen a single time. In nucleotides, the CDR3 is TGCGCCAGCAGTAGGAGACTAGACTACGAGCAGTACTTC. This translates into CASSRRLDYEQYF. V usage is TRBV4-3 and J usage is TRBJ2-7, with D maybe TRBD2 (6 bases). This CDR3 is built from 13 residues. The V gene's germline CDR1 is LGHNA and CDR2 YSLEER. Trimming pared 6 bases from V and 3 bases from J, leaving 12 bases between.

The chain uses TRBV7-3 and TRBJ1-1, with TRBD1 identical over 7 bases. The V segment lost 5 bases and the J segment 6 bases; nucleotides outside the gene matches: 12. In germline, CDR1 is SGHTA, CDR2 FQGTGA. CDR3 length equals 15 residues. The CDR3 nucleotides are TGTGCCAGCAGCAGGTCCCGGGACAGCCAAGCTGAAGCTTTCTTT. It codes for CASSRSRDSQAEAFF.

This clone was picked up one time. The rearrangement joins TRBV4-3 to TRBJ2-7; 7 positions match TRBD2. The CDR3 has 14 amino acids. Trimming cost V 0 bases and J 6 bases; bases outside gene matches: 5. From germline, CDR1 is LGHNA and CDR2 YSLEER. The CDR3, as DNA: TGCGCCAGCAGCCAAGAGGCGGGAGCTGGCGAGCAGTACTTC. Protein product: CASSQEAGAGEQYF.

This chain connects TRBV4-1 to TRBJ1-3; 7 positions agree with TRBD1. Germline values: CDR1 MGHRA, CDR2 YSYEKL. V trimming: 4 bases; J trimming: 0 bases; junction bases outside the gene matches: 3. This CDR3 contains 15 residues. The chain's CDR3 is CASSPGQNSGNTIYF. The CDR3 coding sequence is TGCGCCAGCAGCCCGGGACAGAACTCTGGAAACACCATATATTTT.

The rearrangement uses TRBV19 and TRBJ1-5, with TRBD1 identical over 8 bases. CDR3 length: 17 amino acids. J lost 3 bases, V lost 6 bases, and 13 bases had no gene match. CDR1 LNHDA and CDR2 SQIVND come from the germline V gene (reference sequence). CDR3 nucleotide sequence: TGTGCCAGTAGCAATGAAAGGGGACAGGCTTACAATCAGCCCCAGCATTTT. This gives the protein CASSNERGQAYNQPQHF.

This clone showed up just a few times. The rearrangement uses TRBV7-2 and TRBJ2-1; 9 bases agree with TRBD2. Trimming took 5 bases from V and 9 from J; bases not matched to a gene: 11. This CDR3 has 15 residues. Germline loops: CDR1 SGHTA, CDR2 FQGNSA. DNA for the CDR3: TGTGCCAGCAGCGCCACGGCGGGAGGGCTCGGTGAGCAGTTCTTC. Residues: CASSATAGGLGEQFF.

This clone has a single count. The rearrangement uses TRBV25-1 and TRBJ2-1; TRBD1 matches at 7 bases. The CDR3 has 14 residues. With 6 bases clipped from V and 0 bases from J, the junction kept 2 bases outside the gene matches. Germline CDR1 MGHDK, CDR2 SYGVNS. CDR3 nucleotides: TGTGCCAGCAGGGGGACAGTCTCCTACAATGAGCAGTTCTTC. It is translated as CASRGTVSYNEQFF. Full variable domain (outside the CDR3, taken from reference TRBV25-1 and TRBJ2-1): EADIYQTPRYLVIGTGKKITLECSQTMGHDKMYWYQQDPGMELHLIHYSYGVNSTEKGDLSSESTVSRIRTEHFPLTLESARPSHTSQYLCASRGTVSYNEQFFGPGTRLTVL.

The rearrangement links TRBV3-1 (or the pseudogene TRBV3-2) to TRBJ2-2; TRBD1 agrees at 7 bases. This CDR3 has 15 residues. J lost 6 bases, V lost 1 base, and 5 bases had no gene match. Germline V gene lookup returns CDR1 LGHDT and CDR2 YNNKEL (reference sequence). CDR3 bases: TGTGCCAGCAGCCAAGGACAGGGTGGGGCCGGGGAGCTGTTTTTT. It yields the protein CASSQGQGGAGELFF.

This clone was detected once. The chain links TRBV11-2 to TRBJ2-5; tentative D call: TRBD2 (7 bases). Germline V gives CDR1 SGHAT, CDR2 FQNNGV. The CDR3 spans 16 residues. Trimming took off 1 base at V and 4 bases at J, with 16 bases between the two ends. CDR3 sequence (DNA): TGTGCCAGCAGCTTAGTAGGGGGGGGCATCCTAGAGACCCAGTACTTC. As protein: CASSLVGGGILETQYF.

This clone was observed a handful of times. CDR3 coding DNA: TGTGCCAGCAGCCTTAACAGCGGGGGGACCGGGGAGACCCAGTACTTC. Protein sequence: CASSLNSGGTGETQYF. The J gene is TRBJ2-5, the V gene TRBV7-3; the match to TRBD2 covers 9 bases. V shed 5 bases, J shed 5 bases, and the junction held 12 bases outside the gene matches. In germline, CDR1 is SGHTA, CDR2 FQGTGA. This CDR3 spans 16 amino acids. The entire variable domain, with the rest obtained from reference TRBV7-3 and TRBJ2-5, is as follows: GAGVSQTPSNKVTEKGKYVELRCDPISGHTALYWYRQSLGQGPEFLIYFQGTGAADDSGLPNDRFFAVRPEGSVSTLKIQRTERGDSAVYLCASSLNSGGTGETQYFGPGTRLLVL.

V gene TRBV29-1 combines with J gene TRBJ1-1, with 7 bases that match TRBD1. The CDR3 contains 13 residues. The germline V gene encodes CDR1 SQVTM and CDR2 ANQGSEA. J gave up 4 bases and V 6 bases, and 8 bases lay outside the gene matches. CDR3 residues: CSVRTGFGTEAFF. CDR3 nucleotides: TGCAGCGTCCGGACAGGTTTCGGCACTGAAGCTTTCTTT.

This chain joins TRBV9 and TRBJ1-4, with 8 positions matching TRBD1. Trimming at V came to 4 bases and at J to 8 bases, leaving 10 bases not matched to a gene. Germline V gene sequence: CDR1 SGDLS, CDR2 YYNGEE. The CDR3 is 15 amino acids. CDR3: CASSTRQGNGEKLFF. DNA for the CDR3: TGTGCCAGCAGCACTCGACAGGGGAACGGGGAAAAACTGTTTTTT.